These T cell receptor beta chains were read from a single sample in a study of Graves' ophthalmopathy and Graves' hyperthyroidism. TCRdb itself ran the multiplex PCR reads through MiXCR, one entry per CDR3 protein. The sample carries hundreds of thousands of distinct CDR3 sequences, over 40% recorded once. The material sequenced was peripheral blood. The receptors were gathered from an adult man with Graves' ophthalmopathy. Each CDR3 is given with its conserved first and last residue. Fields, in order: clone size, CDR3 length, V gene, D gene, J gene, CDR3 protein, CDR3 DNA. The D gene is left open where the match is weak. Clone size is given for some rows only: seen once, a few or many times, or a class if the clone is expanded.

abundance: few; len: 13; v_gene: TRBV5-5; d_gene: NA; j_gene: TRBJ1-4; CDR3aa: CASSPAGTFKLFF; CDR3nt: TGTGCCAGCAGCCCCGCCGGGACGTTTAAGCTGTTTTTT
abundance: NA; len: 13; v_gene: TRBV29-1; d_gene: NA; j_gene: TRBJ2-5; CDR3aa: CSYDQGHKETQYF; CDR3nt: TGCAGCTATGATCAGGGTCACAAAGAGACCCAGTACTTC
abundance: many; len: 18; v_gene: TRBV25-1; d_gene: TRBD2; j_gene: TRBJ2-7; CDR3aa: CASSDSIPAASGTYEQYF; CDR3nt: TGTGCCAGCAGTGATTCCATCCCGGCGGCTAGCGGGACCTACGAGCAGTACTTC
abundance: NA; len: 16; v_gene: TRBV11-2; d_gene: TRBD2; j_gene: TRBJ2-7; CDR3aa: CASSSVSGRALYEQYF; CDR3nt: TGTGCCAGCAGCTCCGTTAGCGGGAGGGCCCTCTACGAGCAGTACTTC
abundance: NA; len: 16; v_gene: TRBV11-1; d_gene: TRBD1; j_gene: TRBJ2-7; CDR3aa: CASSYSRRQGNYEQYF; CDR3nt: TGTGCCAGCAGTTACTCCCGCCGACAGGGGAACTACGAGCAGTACTTC
abundance: many; len: 17; v_gene: TRBV29-1; d_gene: TRBD2; j_gene: TRBJ2-2; CDR3aa: CSVGYGAGGPYTGELFF; CDR3nt: TGCAGCGTTGGATATGGGGCGGGAGGGCCGTATACCGGGGAGCTGTTTTTT
abundance: many; len: 13; v_gene: TRBV4-3; d_gene: NA; j_gene: TRBJ2-2; CDR3aa: CASSQDPGGELFF; CDR3nt: TGCGCCAGCAGCCAAGATCCAGGCGGGGAGCTGTTTTTT
abundance: once; len: 14; v_gene: TRBV5-5; d_gene: NA; j_gene: TRBJ1-5; CDR3aa: CAGSLAGIFQPQHF; CDR3nt: TGTGCCGGCAGCTTGGCAGGGATTTTTCAGCCCCAGCATTTT
abundance: NA; len: 18; v_gene: TRBV7-9; d_gene: NA; j_gene: TRBJ1-5; CDR3aa: CASSLNSSRTSGNQPQHF; CDR3nt: TGTGCCAGCAGCTTAAACTCCTCACGGACGTCAGGCAATCAGCCCCAGCATTTT
abundance: NA; len: 13; v_gene: TRBV10-3; d_gene: TRBD1; j_gene: TRBJ1-6; CDR3aa: CATGDRGDPPLHF; CDR3nt: TGTGCCACCGGGGACAGGGGGGATCCACCCCTCCACTTT